This T cell receptor beta chain was sequenced during a study of T cells after yellow fever vaccination. TCRdb re-derived calls from the 5' RACE reads in MiXCR, one entry per CDR3 protein. The table shows 250,000 to 400,000 distinct CDR3 sequences, with over 4% occurring only once. The CDR3 runs 14 residues. Germline V gene sequence: CDR1 MGHRA, CDR2 YSYEKL. Trimming stripped 2 bases from V and 0 bases from J, with 7 bases between. This clonotype was counted only a few times. The sequences come from PBMCs, collected 5 days after the yellow fever booster vaccination. The clonotype originates from a man aged 18-30 years who received the YFV17D yellow fever vaccine. V usage is TRBV4-1 and J usage is TRBJ1-1; D is possibly TRBD1 (6 bases). The CDR3 protein is CASSQRTVNTEAFF. The CDR3 bases are TGCGCCAGCAGCCAAAGGACAGTGAACACTGAAGCTTTCTTT.